This T cell receptor (beta chain) was documented in a study of shared clonotypes between healthy human individuals. Notes on the study in general: Generation probabilities of non-shared clonotypes were lower (relative to those shared by all four donors). The expectation was that sequencing depth would affect clonotype sharing among donors.

The run depth of the assay was deep. Profiling relied on immunoSEQ multiplex PCR, and the TCRdb table lists in-frame clones only, not all of them. Of roughly 1,000,000 clones in the sample, 70% to 80% were seen once. A note on this clone: What it recognizes is unknown.

The CDR3 is 16 amino acids. The V segment lost 3 bases and the J segment 10 bases; nucleotides outside the gene matches: 15. Germline V lookup: CDR1 SQVTM, CDR2 ANQGSEA. The V and J genes are TRBV29-1 and TRBJ2-1, with 10 positions matching TRBD2. The sample comprised memory CD4+ T cells from PBMCs. Subset indicated: CD45RA-negative fraction. The TCR originated in a young man in good health. Some clones in this sample may be carry-over from other donors' samples. The CDR3 sequence: CSVDKQQNSGRLEQFF. The DNA for the CDR3 is TGCAGCGTTGACAAGCAACAAAATAGCGGGAGGCTAGAGCAGTTCTTC.